The T cell receptor (beta chain) described here comes from a study of T cell changes during pregnancy in multiple sclerosis. Trimming at V came to 0 bases and at J to 0 bases, leaving 8 bases not matched to a gene. The V gene's germline CDR1 is SGHAT and CDR2 FQNNGV. The CDR3 consists of 19 residues. Clones were read by immunoSEQ multiplex PCR, and TCRdb kept only the in-frame ones, dropping some. The sample has about 60,000 clones; about 90% are singletons. Sequencing used CD4+ T cells from peripheral blood mononuclear cells, obtained in the second trimester of pregnancy. V is TRBV11-2 and J is TRBJ2-6; 7 bases fit TRBD2. The clonotype originates from a female donor with multiple sclerosis, enrolled in a pregnancy study. The chain's CDR3 is CASSLDLPGRASGANVLTF. DNA of the CDR3: TGTGCCAGCAGCTTAGATCTCCCAGGGAGGGCCTCTGGGGCCAACGTCCTGACTTTC. The whole variable domain, remainder taken from reference TRBV11-2 and TRBJ2-6, is EAGVAQSPRYKIIEKRQSVAFWCNPISGHATLYWYQQILGQGPKLLIQFQNNGVVDDSQLPKDRFSAERLKGVDSTLKIQPAKLEDSAVYLCASSLDLPGRASGANVLTFGAGSRLTVL.